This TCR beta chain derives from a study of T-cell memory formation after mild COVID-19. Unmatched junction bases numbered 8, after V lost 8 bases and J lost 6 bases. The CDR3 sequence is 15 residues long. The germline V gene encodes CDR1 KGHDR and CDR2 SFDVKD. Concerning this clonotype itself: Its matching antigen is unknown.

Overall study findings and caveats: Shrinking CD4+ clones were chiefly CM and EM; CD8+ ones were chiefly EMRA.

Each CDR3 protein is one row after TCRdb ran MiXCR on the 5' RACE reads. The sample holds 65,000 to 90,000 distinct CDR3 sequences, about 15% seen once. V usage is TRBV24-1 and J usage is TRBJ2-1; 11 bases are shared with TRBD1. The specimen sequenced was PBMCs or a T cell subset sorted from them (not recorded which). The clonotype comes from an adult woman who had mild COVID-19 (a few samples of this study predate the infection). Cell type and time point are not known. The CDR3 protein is CATMMGQGEFNEQFF. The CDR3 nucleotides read TGTGCCACCATGATGGGACAGGGGGAATTCAATGAGCAGTTCTTC.